Below, 3 T cell receptor beta chains from the same sample are listed, as sequenced in a study of metastatic and nonmetastatic thyroid tumors. Each patient went into thyroid surgery without having received any treatment. TCRdb re-called the PCR reads via MiXCR. Of about 28,000 clones listed, about 3.7% are singletons. The sequencing input was blood. These receptors were taken from a male donor with papillary thyroid cancer or a benign thyroid nodule (not recorded which). Some clones in this sample may be carry-over from other donors' samples.

This clone is labeled as medium-sized (0.01 to 0.1%). The CDR3 coding sequence is TGTGCCAGCAGTTTCCTGGGTTCCCGGGGAGTCGAGCAGTACTTC. The encoded protein is CASSFLGSRGVEQYF. This sequence joins TRBV28 and TRBJ2-7; tentative D call: TRBD2 (5 bases). The V gene's germline CDR1 is MDHEN and CDR2 SYDVKM. V was cut by 3 bases and J by 6 bases, with 18 bases left in between. The CDR3 has 15 amino acids.

This clone was counted at least ten times. This chain's CDR3 is CSASGLVSLNEQFF. In DNA form, the CDR3 reads TGCAGTGCTAGTGGACTAGTCAGCTTGAATGAGCAGTTCTTC. The chain joins TRBV20-1 to TRBJ2-1; 7 bases map to TRBD2. Germline V gene lookup returns CDR1 DFQATT and CDR2 SNEGSKA (reference sequence). This CDR3 has 14 amino acids. Germline trimming cut 3 bases from V and 7 bases from J; bases unmatched to any gene: 9.

This clone has a count of ten or more. The chain recombines TRBV19 with TRBJ1-1; D might be TRBD1 (6 bases). Germline loops: CDR1 LNHDA, CDR2 SQIVND (reference sequence). The length of the CDR3 is 14 residues. V was shortened by 9 bases and J by 1 base, with 15 bases between the two germline ends. The CDR3, as DNA: TGTGCCAGCCTCCTCAGGGGCACGAACACTGAAGCTTTCTTT. Residues: CASLLRGTNTEAFF.